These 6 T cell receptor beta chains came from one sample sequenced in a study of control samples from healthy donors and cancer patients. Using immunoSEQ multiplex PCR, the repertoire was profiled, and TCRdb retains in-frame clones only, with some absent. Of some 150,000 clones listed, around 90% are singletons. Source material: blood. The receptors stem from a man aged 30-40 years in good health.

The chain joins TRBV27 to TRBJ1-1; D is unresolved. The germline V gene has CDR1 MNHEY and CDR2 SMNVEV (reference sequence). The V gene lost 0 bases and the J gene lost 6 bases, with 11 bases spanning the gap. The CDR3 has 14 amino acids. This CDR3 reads CASSLSSGYSEAFF. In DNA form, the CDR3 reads TGTGCCAGCAGTTTATCATCCGGGTACTCTGAAGCTTTCTTT.

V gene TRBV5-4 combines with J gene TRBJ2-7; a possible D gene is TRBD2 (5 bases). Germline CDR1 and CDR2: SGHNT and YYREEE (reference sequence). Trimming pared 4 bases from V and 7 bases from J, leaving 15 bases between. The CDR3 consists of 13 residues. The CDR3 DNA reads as TGTGCCAGCAGCCAATTCGGGGATAAAGAGCAGTACTTC. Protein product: CASSQFGDKEQYF. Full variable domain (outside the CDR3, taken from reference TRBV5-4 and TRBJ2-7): ETGVTQSPTHLIKTRGQQVTLRCSSQSGHNTVSWYQQALGQGPQFIFQYYREEENGRGNFPPRFSGLQFPNYSSELNVNALELDDSALYLCASSQFGDKEQYFGPGTRLTVT.

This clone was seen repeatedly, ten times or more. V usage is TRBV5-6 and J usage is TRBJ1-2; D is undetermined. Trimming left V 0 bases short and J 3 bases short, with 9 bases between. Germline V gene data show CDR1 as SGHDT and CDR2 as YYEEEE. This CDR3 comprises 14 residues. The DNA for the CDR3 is TGTGCCAGCAGCTTGGGCAGAATCTACTATGGCTACACCTTC. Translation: CASSLGRIYYGYTF.

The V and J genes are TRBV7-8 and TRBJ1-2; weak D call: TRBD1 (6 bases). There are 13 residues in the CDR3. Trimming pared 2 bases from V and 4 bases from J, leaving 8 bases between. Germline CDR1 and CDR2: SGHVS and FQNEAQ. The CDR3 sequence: CASSLTRGYGYTF. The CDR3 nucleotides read TGTGCCAGCAGCTTAACCAGGGGCTATGGCTACACCTTC.

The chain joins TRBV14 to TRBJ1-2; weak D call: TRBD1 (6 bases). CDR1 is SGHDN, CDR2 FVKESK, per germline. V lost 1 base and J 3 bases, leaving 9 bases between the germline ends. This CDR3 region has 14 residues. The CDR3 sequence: CASSQGGGDYGYTF. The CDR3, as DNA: TGTGCCAGCAGCCAAGGAGGGGGTGACTATGGCTACACCTTC.

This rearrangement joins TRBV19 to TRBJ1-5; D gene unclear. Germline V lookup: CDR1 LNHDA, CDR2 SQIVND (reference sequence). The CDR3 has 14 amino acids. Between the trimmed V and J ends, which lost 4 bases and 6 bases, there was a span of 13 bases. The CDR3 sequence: CASSTRGSGQPQHF. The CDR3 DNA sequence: TGTGCCAGTAGTACTCGAGGTTCGGGTCAGCCCCAGCATTTT.